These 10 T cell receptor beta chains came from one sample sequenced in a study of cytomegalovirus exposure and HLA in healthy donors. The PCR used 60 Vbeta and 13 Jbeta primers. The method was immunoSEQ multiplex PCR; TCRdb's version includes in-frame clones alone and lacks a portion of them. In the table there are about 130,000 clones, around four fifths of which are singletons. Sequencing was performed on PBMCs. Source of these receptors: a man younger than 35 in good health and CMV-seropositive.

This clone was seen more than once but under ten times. CDR3 bases: TGCGCCAGCAGCCAAGACAGGGATTATGGCTACACCTTC. It encodes CASSQDRDYGYTF. The V and J genes are TRBV4-1 and TRBJ1-2; the D gene is possibly TRBD1 (5 bases). The germline V gene encodes CDR1 MGHRA and CDR2 YSYEKL. V was clipped by 0 bases and J by 5 bases, with 7 bases between them. CDR3 size: 13 residues.

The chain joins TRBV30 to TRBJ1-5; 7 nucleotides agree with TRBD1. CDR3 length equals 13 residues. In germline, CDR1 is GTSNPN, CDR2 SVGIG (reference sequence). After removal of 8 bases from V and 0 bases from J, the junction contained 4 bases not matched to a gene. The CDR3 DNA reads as TGTGCCGCAGGGACAGATAGCAATCAGCCCCAGCATTTT. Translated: CAAGTDSNQPQHF.

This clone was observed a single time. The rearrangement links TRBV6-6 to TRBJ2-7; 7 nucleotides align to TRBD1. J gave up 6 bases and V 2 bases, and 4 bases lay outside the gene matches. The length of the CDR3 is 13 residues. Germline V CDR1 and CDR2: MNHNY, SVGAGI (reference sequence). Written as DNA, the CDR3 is TGTGCCAGCAGTTACCCCGGGACAGTCGAGCAGTACTTC. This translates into CASSYPGTVEQYF.

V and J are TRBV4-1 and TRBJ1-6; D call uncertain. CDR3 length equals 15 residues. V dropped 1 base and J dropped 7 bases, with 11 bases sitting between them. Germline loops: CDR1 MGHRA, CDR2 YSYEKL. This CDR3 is CASSQVFTDNSPLHF. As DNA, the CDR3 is TGCGCCAGCAGCCAAGTATTCACAGACAATTCACCCCTCCACTTT.

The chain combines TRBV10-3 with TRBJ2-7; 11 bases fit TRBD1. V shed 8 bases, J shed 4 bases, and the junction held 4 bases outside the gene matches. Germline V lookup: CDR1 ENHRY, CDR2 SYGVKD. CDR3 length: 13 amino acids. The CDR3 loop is CAIGGDRGYEQYF. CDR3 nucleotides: TGTGCCATCGGGGGGGACAGGGGGTACGAGCAGTACTTC.

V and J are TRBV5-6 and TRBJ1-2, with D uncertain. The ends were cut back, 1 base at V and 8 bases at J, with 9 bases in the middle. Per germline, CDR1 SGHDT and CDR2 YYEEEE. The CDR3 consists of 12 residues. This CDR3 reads CASSLPSLGYTF. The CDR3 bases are TGTGCCAGCAGCTTGCCTAGCCTCGGCTACACCTTC.

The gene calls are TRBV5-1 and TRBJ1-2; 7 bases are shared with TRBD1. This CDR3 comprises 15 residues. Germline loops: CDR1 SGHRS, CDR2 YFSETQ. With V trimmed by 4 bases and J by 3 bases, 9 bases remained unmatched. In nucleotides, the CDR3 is TGCGCCAGCAGCGCGACCGGGACAGCAGACTATGGCTACACCTTC. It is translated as CASSATGTADYGYTF.

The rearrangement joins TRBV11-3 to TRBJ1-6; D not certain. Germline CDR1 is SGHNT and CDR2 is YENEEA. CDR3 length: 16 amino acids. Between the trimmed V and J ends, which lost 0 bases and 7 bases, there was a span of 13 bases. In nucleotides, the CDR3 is TGTGCCAGCAGCTTAGATCCTAGCGTGGGGAATTCACCCCTCCACTTT. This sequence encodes CASSLDPSVGNSPLHF.

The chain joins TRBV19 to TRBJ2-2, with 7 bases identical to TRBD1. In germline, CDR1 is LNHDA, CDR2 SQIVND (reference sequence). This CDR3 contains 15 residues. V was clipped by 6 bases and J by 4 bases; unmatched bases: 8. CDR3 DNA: TGTGCCAGTAGCCCTCCGGGGACAGTCACCGGGGAGCTGTTTTTT. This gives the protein CASSPPGTVTGELFF.

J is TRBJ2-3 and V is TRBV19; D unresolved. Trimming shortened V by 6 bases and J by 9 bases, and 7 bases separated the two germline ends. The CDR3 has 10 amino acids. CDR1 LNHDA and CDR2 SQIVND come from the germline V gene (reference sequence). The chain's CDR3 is CASSSTTQYF. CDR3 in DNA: TGTGCCAGTAGCTCGACAACGCAGTATTTT. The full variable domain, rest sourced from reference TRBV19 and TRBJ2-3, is DGGITQSPKYLFRKEGQNVTLSCEQNLNHDAMYWYRQDPGQGLRLIYYSQIVNDFQKGDIAEGYSVSREKKESFPLTVTSAQKNPTAFYLCASSSTTQYFGPGTRLTVL.